Presented here are 18 T cell receptor beta chains from one specimen sequenced in a study of human T cells and chemical hapten exposure. TCRdb fed the RACE reads into MiXCR, producing one record per CDR3 protein. Found here are 150,000 to 200,000 distinct CDR3 sequences, 20% to 25% of them singletons; the top ten hold about 7%. Indicated time point: patch test 1, 2 weeks after DPC sensitization. Treatment: therapeutic diphenylcyclopropenone sensitization with weekly scalp DPC. The specimen comprised whole blood, sampled in connection with sensitization to the hapten diphenylcyclopropenone (DPC). These receptors were collected from a woman between 45 and 65 years old with alopecia areata. Some clones in this sample may be carry-over from other donors' samples.

This clonotype was picked up a small number of times. The gene calls are TRBV20-1 and TRBJ1-6; perhaps TRBD1 as D (6 bases). The CDR3 extends over 15 amino acids. The ends were cut back, 0 bases at V and 8 bases at J, with 14 bases in the middle. Germline V CDR1 and CDR2: DFQATT, SNEGSKA (reference sequence). The CDR3 region has the DNA TGCAGTGCTAGAGATTCCAGGGGCTTAGATTCACCCCTCCACTTT. This gives the protein CSARDSRGLDSPLHF.

This clonotype appeared a few times. The V gene is TRBV10-3, the J gene TRBJ2-2; a possible D gene is TRBD2 (6 bases). The length of the CDR3 is 15 residues. V lost 4 bases and J 9 bases, leaving 18 bases between the germline ends. Germline-derived CDR1 and CDR2 are ENHRY and SYGVKD. The CDR3: CAISVGQGGSRELFF. CDR3 bases: TGTGCCATCAGTGTTGGGCAAGGAGGGAGCAGGGAGCTGTTTTTT.

This clonotype was observed a handful of times. This chain links TRBV3-1 with TRBJ1-2, with 9 bases identical to TRBD1. After removal of 0 bases from V and 6 bases from J, the junction contained 11 bases not matched to a gene. In germline, CDR1 is LGHDT, CDR2 YNNKEL (reference sequence). This CDR3 is 17 amino acids long. CDR3 bases: TGTGCCAGCAGCCAAGATCTCATGGGGACAGGGAGGCATGGCTACACCTTC. Its protein product is CASSQDLMGTGRHGYTF.

Only a few counts were recorded for this clonotype. This chain uses TRBV7-9 with TRBJ2-1, with 10 positions matching TRBD1. Per the germline V gene, CDR1 is SEHNR and CDR2 is FQNEAQ (reference sequence). Trimming removed 3 bases from V and 3 bases from J; junction bases left unmatched: 8. The CDR3 contains 17 residues. Written as DNA, the CDR3 is TGTGCCAGCAGCTTCCCGTTCGGGACAGGGGTCTACAATGAGCAGTTCTTC. This translates into CASSFPFGTGVYNEQFF.

This rearrangement joins TRBV27 to TRBJ2-1; D possibly corresponds to TRBD2 (6 bases). CDR1 is MNHEY, CDR2 SMNVEV, per germline (reference sequence). Between the trimmed V and J ends, which lost 3 bases and 4 bases, there was a span of 19 bases. The CDR3 has 17 residues. The CDR3 DNA sequence: TGTGCCAGCAGTTTCCGACCCAGGGACTCCCTTTACAATGAGCAGTTCTTC. The encoded protein is CASSFRPRDSLYNEQFF.

This clonotype appeared a few times. This chain joins TRBV29-1 and TRBJ2-3, with D perhaps matching TRBD1 or TRBD2 (6 bases each). This CDR3 spans 15 amino acids. V shed 4 bases and J shed 5 bases, with 19 bases lying between them. The V gene's germline CDR1 is SQVTM and CDR2 ANQGSEA. CDR3: CSVGIGGGRGDTQYF. The DNA for the CDR3 is TGCAGCGTTGGTATCGGGGGCGGTCGTGGAGATACGCAGTATTTT.

The chain combines TRBV7-3 with TRBJ2-3; tentative D call: TRBD2 (5 bases). CDR1 and CDR2 from the germline V gene are SGHTA and FQGTGA. This CDR3 contains 14 residues. Deletions cut 3 bases from V and 0 bases from J, with 7 bases between. CDR3 residues: CASSFGMSTDTQYF. As DNA, the CDR3 is TGTGCCAGCAGCTTCGGGATGAGCACAGATACGCAGTATTTT.

This clonotype came up a few times. The rearrangement uses TRBV25-1 and TRBJ2-7, with no clear D. The CDR3 has 14 residues. Trimming removed 2 bases at V and 0 bases at J, with 8 bases between. CDR1 MGHDK and CDR2 SYGVNS come from the germline V gene. For the CDR3, the DNA is TGTGCCAGCAGTGAAGCCGGGTCCTCCTACGAGCAGTACTTC. It is translated as CASSEAGSSYEQYF.

This sequence joins TRBV20-1 and TRBJ2-1, with 7 bases aligning to TRBD1. V trimming: 5 bases; J trimming: 4 bases; junction bases outside the gene matches: 8. Germline-derived CDR1 and CDR2 are DFQATT and SNEGSKA (reference sequence). The CDR3 covers 14 residues. The DNA for the CDR3 is TGCAGTGCTGTCAGGGGGTCCTGGTACAATGAGCAGTTCTTC. Translated: CSAVRGSWYNEQFF.

Only a few counts were recorded for this clonotype. For the CDR3, the DNA is TGCGCCAGCAGTCCGGCCGGGGGGCTAAACTATGGCTACACCTTC. It specifies CASSPAGGLNYGYTF. The chain joins TRBV5-1 to TRBJ1-2; TRBD1 might be the D (6 bases). Germline V lookup: CDR1 SGHRS, CDR2 YFSETQ. V was shortened by 5 bases and J by 2 bases, with 16 bases between the two germline ends. This CDR3 is 15 amino acids long.

This clonotype was seen a few times. This chain connects TRBV5-1 to TRBJ1-5; D is possibly TRBD1 (6 bases). The germline CDR1 and CDR2 sequences are SGHRS and YFSETQ. Trimming removed 0 bases from V and 7 bases from J, with 14 bases in between. The CDR3 covers 15 residues. DNA of the CDR3: TGCGCCAGCAGCTTGGGGGACAAATCGGACCAGCCCCAGCATTTT. It translates to CASSLGDKSDQPQHF.

The rearrangement links TRBV29-1 to TRBJ1-5; unclear D gene. V dropped 5 bases and J dropped 6 bases, with 17 bases sitting between them. Germline CDR1 is SQVTM and CDR2 is ANQGSEA. This CDR3 region has 14 residues. The CDR3 region is CSVSAGGSGQPQHF. In nucleotides, the CDR3 is TGCAGCGTTTCAGCGGGTGGGAGCGGTCAGCCCCAGCATTTT.

The V and J genes are TRBV6-1 and TRBJ2-1; D uncertain. Trimming left V 8 bases short and J 0 bases short, with 8 bases between. In germline, CDR1 is MNHNS, CDR2 SASEGT. The CDR3 spans 13 residues. CDR3 protein: CASQESSYNEQFF. The CDR3 DNA follows: TGTGCCAGCCAAGAGAGCTCCTACAATGAGCAGTTCTTC.

This clonotype was seen many times. CDR3 region: CASSPRGQTNEKLFF. CDR3 DNA: TGTGCCAGCAGCCCGCGGGGGCAAACTAATGAAAAACTGTTTTTT. The chain has TRBV5-5 and TRBJ1-4; D might be TRBD1 (6 bases). V was cut by 4 bases and J by 1 base, with 11 bases left in between. The CDR3 is 15 amino acids. Germline V lookup: CDR1 SGHKS, CDR2 YYEKEE (reference sequence).

This clonotype has ten or more counts. This CDR3 is CASSEKAANYGYTF. CDR3 bases: TGTGCCAGCAGTGAAAAGGCCGCTAACTATGGCTACACCTTC. J is TRBJ1-2 and V is TRBV6-1, with no clear D. Germline CDR1 MNHNS, CDR2 SASEGT. V was shortened by 2 bases and J by 0 bases, with 7 bases between the two germline ends. The CDR3 spans 14 residues.

The chain couples TRBV3-1 to TRBJ2-7; TRBD1 or TRBD2 may be the D gene (5 bases each). The germline V gene encodes CDR1 LGHDT and CDR2 YNNKEL (reference sequence). The V gene lost 6 bases and the J gene lost 1 base, with 13 bases spanning the gap. The CDR3 length is 14 residues. This chain's CDR3 is CASSFSGHSYEQYF. CDR3 bases: TGTGCCAGCAGTTTCAGCGGACATTCCTACGAGCAGTACTTC.

This rearrangement joins TRBV5-1 to TRBJ2-3, with D perhaps being TRBD1 or TRBD2 (5 bases each). Germline V gives CDR1 SGHRS, CDR2 YFSETQ. The V and J ends lost 0 bases and 0 bases respectively, with 8 bases between them. The CDR3 is made up of 15 amino acids. CDR3 DNA sequence: TGCGCCAGCAGCTTGGCGGGGCCTAGCACAGATACGCAGTATTTT. Translated, it gives CASSLAGPSTDTQYF.

A few counts support this clonotype. This chain joins TRBV15 and TRBJ1-1; the D gene is possibly TRBD1 (5 bases). The V end was cut by 2 bases, the J end by 1 base, with 11 bases between. CDR1 is LNHNV and CDR2 is YYDKDF in the germline V gene (reference sequence). The CDR3 is 15 residues long. In DNA, the CDR3 is TGTGCCACCAGCAGACCCGGACACGAGAACACTGAAGCTTTCTTT. Translating it yields CATSRPGHENTEAFF.